This entry lists 2 T cell receptor beta chains sequenced from one sample in a study of blood T cells in healthy people across ages. A sample-barcoded 5' primer and a J-beta primer mix were used in a second PCR of roughly 6 to 11 cycles. TCRdb analysed the 5' RACE reads with MiXCR anew, one entry per CDR3 protein. The table shows fewer than 800,000 distinct CDR3 sequences, with around 25% occurring only once. These sequences were also reported in another study, on T cells of mothers and their children.

Sequencing was carried out using blood. The receptors stem from a boy younger than 18 in good health.

The rearrangement joins TRBV29-1 to TRBJ2-7, with D perhaps TRBD1 (5 bases). In germline, CDR1 is SQVTM, CDR2 ANQGSEA. CDR3 length: 13 amino acids. The V and J ends lost 4 bases and 0 bases respectively, with 10 bases between them. CDR3 bases: TGCAGCGTTGTTAGGGGTACCTCCTACGAGCAGTACTTC. The encoded protein is CSVVRGTSYEQYF.

The rearrangement uses TRBV2 and TRBJ2-7; a possible D gene is TRBD2 (6 bases). V was pared by 10 bases and J by 6 bases, with 16 bases between. Germline CDR1 is SNHLY and CDR2 is FYNNEI. The CDR3 has 12 amino acids. DNA for the CDR3: TGTGCCACGTTAGCGGCCGGGTTCGAGCAGTACTTC. It specifies CATLAAGFEQYF.